These T cell receptor beta chains were read from a single sample in a study of cytomegalovirus exposure and HLA in healthy donors. Sequencing was performed with immunoSEQ multiplex PCR; in TCRdb, only in-frame clones are kept and a portion is missing. Found here are fewer than 350,000 clones, around 87% of them singletons; the top ten hold 0.92%. The sample taken for sequencing was PBMCs. The source of these receptors is a woman younger than 35 in good health and CMV-seronegative. Both conserved end residues are part of each CDR3. Fields, in order: J gene, clone size, D gene, V gene, CDR3 protein, CDR3 DNA. The D gene is left open where the match is weak. Clone size is not always given. Where it is, it says once, few, many or a class for expanded clones.

j_call: TRBJ1-5; clone_size: .; d_call: .; v_call: TRBV28; cdr3_aa: CASSLISVNQPQHF; cdr3_nt: TGTGCCAGCAGTTTAATCAGCGTCAATCAGCCCCAGCATTTT
j_call: TRBJ2-1; clone_size: .; d_call: .; v_call: TRBV7-2; cdr3_aa: CASSFRLLEQFF; cdr3_nt: TGTGCCAGCAGCTTCAGACTACTGGAGCAGTTCTTC
j_call: TRBJ1-1; clone_size: few; d_call: .; v_call: TRBV9; cdr3_aa: CASSVGPGVNTEAFF; cdr3_nt: TGTGCCAGCAGCGTAGGCCCAGGGGTGAACACTGAAGCTTTCTTT
j_call: TRBJ2-1; clone_size: .; d_call: TRBD2; v_call: TRBV18; cdr3_aa: CASSLTTSGMSYNEQFF; cdr3_nt: TGTGCCAGCTCACTTACGACTAGCGGGATGTCCTACAATGAGCAGTTCTTC
j_call: TRBJ2-7; clone_size: .; d_call: TRBD2; v_call: TRBV6-6; cdr3_aa: CASSSLAGERTYEQYF; cdr3_nt: TGTGCCAGCAGTTCCCTAGCGGGAGAGCGTACCTACGAGCAGTACTTC
j_call: TRBJ2-1; clone_size: .; d_call: TRBD2; v_call: TRBV11-2; cdr3_aa: CASSKTSGATYNEQFF; cdr3_nt: TGTGCCAGCAGTAAGACTAGCGGGGCCACCTACAATGAGCAGTTCTTC
j_call: TRBJ1-1; clone_size: .; d_call: .; v_call: TRBV28; cdr3_aa: CASSIKQGTEAFF; cdr3_nt: TGTGCCAGCAGTATCAAACAGGGCACTGAAGCTTTCTTT
j_call: TRBJ1-5; clone_size: .; d_call: TRBD1; v_call: TRBV18; cdr3_aa: CASSRTGGYNQPQHF; cdr3_nt: TGTGCCAGCTCACGGACAGGAGGATACAATCAGCCCCAGCATTTT
j_call: TRBJ2-1; clone_size: .; d_call: TRBD2; v_call: TRBV11-3; cdr3_aa: CASSLVTSGSGNEQFF; cdr3_nt: TGTGCCAGCAGCTTAGTGACTAGCGGGAGTGGCAATGAGCAGTTCTTC
j_call: TRBJ1-5; clone_size: .; d_call: TRBD1; v_call: TRBV28; cdr3_aa: CASSSDRDRGTRSPQHF; cdr3_nt: TGTGCCAGCAGTTCGGATAGGGACAGGGGGACCCGGTCGCCCCAGCATTTT
j_call: TRBJ1-3; clone_size: .; d_call: .; v_call: TRBV28; cdr3_aa: CASSDPGTGNTIYF; cdr3_nt: TGTGCCAGCAGTGATCCAGGGACTGGAAACACCATATATTTT
j_call: TRBJ2-5; clone_size: once; d_call: TRBD1; v_call: TRBV10-3; cdr3_aa: CAINRQGATETQYF; cdr3_nt: TGTGCCATCAATCGTCAGGGGGCGACGGAGACCCAGTACTTC
j_call: TRBJ2-1; clone_size: .; d_call: TRBD1; v_call: TRBV6-4; cdr3_aa: CASSEDRGLVDEQFF; cdr3_nt: TGTGCCAGCAGTGAGGACAGGGGCCTTGTGGATGAGCAGTTCTTC
j_call: TRBJ2-3; clone_size: .; d_call: .; v_call: TRBV30; cdr3_aa: CAWSVEFPDTQYF; cdr3_nt: TGTGCCTGGAGTGTCGAGTTCCCAGATACGCAGTATTTT
j_call: TRBJ2-7; clone_size: .; d_call: .; v_call: TRBV12-5; cdr3_aa: CASEEVAGEQYF; cdr3_nt: TGTGCTAGTGAAGAGGTGGCCGGCGAGCAGTACTTC
j_call: TRBJ1-2; clone_size: .; d_call: TRBD1; v_call: TRBV6-6; cdr3_aa: CASSPLSTGDNYGYTF; cdr3_nt: TGTGCCAGCAGCCCTTTATCGACAGGGGACAACTATGGCTACACCTTC
j_call: TRBJ1-5; clone_size: .; d_call: .; v_call: TRBV30; cdr3_aa: CAWNQGTSNQPQHF; cdr3_nt: TGTGCCTGGAACCAGGGTACTAGCAATCAGCCCCAGCATTTT
j_call: TRBJ2-6; clone_size: .; d_call: .; v_call: TRBV5-1; cdr3_aa: CASSLNPGTQISGANVLTF; cdr3_nt: TGCGCCAGCAGCCTGAATCCTGGGACTCAAATCTCTGGGGCCAACGTCCTGACTTTC
j_call: TRBJ2-7; clone_size: .; d_call: .; v_call: TRBV28; cdr3_aa: CASRLPGIGVHYEQYF; cdr3_nt: TGTGCCAGCAGACTACCCGGTATAGGGGTACATTACGAGCAGTACTTC
j_call: TRBJ2-7; clone_size: .; d_call: .; v_call: TRBV7-9; cdr3_aa: CASSPDRPEQYF; cdr3_nt: TGTGCCAGCAGCCCCGACAGGCCCGAGCAGTACTTC
j_call: TRBJ2-7; clone_size: once; d_call: TRBD1; v_call: TRBV19; cdr3_aa: CASSTGDRGPLKRDF; cdr3_nt: TGTGCCAGTAGTACGGGGGACAGGGGACCCTTAAAGCGAGACTTC
j_call: TRBJ2-1; clone_size: once; d_call: .; v_call: TRBV7-9; cdr3_aa: CASRQTVVEYNEQFF; cdr3_nt: TGTGCCAGCAGGCAAACCGTAGTCGAGTACAATGAGCAGTTCTTC
j_call: TRBJ2-3; clone_size: .; d_call: TRBD2; v_call: TRBV7-8; cdr3_aa: CASTQPSGRKGVYTDTQYF; cdr3_nt: TGTGCCAGCACCCAACCCAGCGGGAGGAAGGGAGTTTATACAGATACGCAGTATTTT
j_call: TRBJ1-1; clone_size: .; d_call: .; v_call: TRBV2; cdr3_aa: CASEGENTEAFF; cdr3_nt: TGTGCCAGCGAGGGAGAGAACACTGAAGCTTTCTTT
j_call: TRBJ2-2; clone_size: once; d_call: .; v_call: TRBV28; cdr3_aa: CASCGVNTGELFF; cdr3_nt: TGTGCCAGCTGCGGGGTTAACACCGGGGAGCTGTTTTTT
j_call: TRBJ1-2; clone_size: .; d_call: .; v_call: TRBV9; cdr3_aa: CASSPGVNYGYTF; cdr3_nt: TGTGCCAGCAGTCCCGGGGTCAACTATGGCTACACCTTC
j_call: TRBJ2-7; clone_size: .; d_call: TRBD2; v_call: TRBV28; cdr3_aa: CASSMASGKYEQYF; cdr3_nt: TGTGCCAGCAGCATGGCTAGCGGGAAATACGAGCAGTACTTC
j_call: TRBJ2-2; clone_size: .; d_call: .; v_call: TRBV5-1; cdr3_aa: CASSLGGVRTGELFF; cdr3_nt: TGCGCCAGCAGCCTGGGGGGAGTTCGCACCGGGGAGCTGTTTTTT
j_call: TRBJ2-2; clone_size: .; d_call: TRBD2; v_call: TRBV18; cdr3_aa: CASSPLTSGATGELFF; cdr3_nt: TGTGCCAGCTCACCATTAACTAGCGGGGCCACCGGGGAGCTGTTTTTT
j_call: TRBJ2-1; clone_size: .; d_call: TRBD2; v_call: TRBV12-5; cdr3_aa: CASGLVSTGGPVNEQFF; cdr3_nt: TGTGCTAGTGGTTTGGTATCTACGGGAGGGCCTGTAAATGAGCAGTTCTTC
j_call: TRBJ2-5; clone_size: .; d_call: TRBD2; v_call: TRBV5-1; cdr3_aa: CASSLAWGTSGRRAQETQYF; cdr3_nt: TGCGCCAGCAGCTTGGCATGGGGGACTAGCGGGAGAAGGGCCCAAGAGACCCAGTACTTC
j_call: TRBJ1-2; clone_size: .; d_call: TRBD1; v_call: TRBV6-5; cdr3_aa: CASKLQGGGYTF; cdr3_nt: TGTGCCAGCAAACTTCAGGGGGGCGGCTACACCTTC
j_call: TRBJ2-2; clone_size: .; d_call: TRBD2; v_call: TRBV6-1; cdr3_aa: CASSGRRREVNGELFF; cdr3_nt: TGTGCCAGCAGTGGCCGGCGGCGGGAGGTTAACGGGGAGCTGTTTTTT
j_call: TRBJ2-1; clone_size: once; d_call: .; v_call: TRBV28; cdr3_aa: CASVHLAHNGGEQFF; cdr3_nt: TGTGCCAGCGTCCACCTAGCCCATAACGGGGGTGAGCAGTTCTTC
j_call: TRBJ2-5; clone_size: .; d_call: .; v_call: TRBV5-1; cdr3_aa: CASTPDNPVETQYF; cdr3_nt: TGCGCCAGCACCCCCGACAACCCTGTGGAGACCCAGTACTTC
j_call: TRBJ2-7; clone_size: .; d_call: .; v_call: TRBV27; cdr3_aa: CASRDSEPYEQYF; cdr3_nt: TGTGCCAGCAGGGACAGTGAACCCTACGAGCAGTACTTC
j_call: TRBJ2-6; clone_size: .; d_call: .; v_call: TRBV25-1; cdr3_aa: CASSDSSSGANVLTF; cdr3_nt: TGTGCCAGCAGTGATTCTAGCTCTGGGGCCAACGTCCTGACTTTC
j_call: TRBJ2-1; clone_size: .; d_call: TRBD2; v_call: TRBV9; cdr3_aa: CASSGPTSGRFDEQFF; cdr3_nt: TGTGCCAGCAGCGGACCGACTAGCGGGAGGTTCGATGAGCAGTTCTTC
j_call: TRBJ2-3; clone_size: .; d_call: TRBD2; v_call: TRBV13; cdr3_aa: CASSLEGGTTSHATDTQYF; cdr3_nt: TGTGCCAGCAGCTTAGAGGGTGGGACTACCTCCCACGCCACAGATACGCAGTATTTT
j_call: TRBJ1-1; clone_size: once; d_call: .; v_call: TRBV4-1; cdr3_aa: CASSQDSGTEAFF; cdr3_nt: TGCGCCAGCAGCCAAGACTCCGGGACAGAAGCTTTCTTT
j_call: TRBJ1-2; clone_size: .; d_call: TRBD1; v_call: TRBV7-8; cdr3_aa: CASSLGAQGAGYGYTF; cdr3_nt: TGTGCCAGCAGCTTAGGGGCCCAGGGGGCTGGCTATGGCTACACCTTC
j_call: TRBJ2-1; clone_size: .; d_call: TRBD2; v_call: TRBV7-2; cdr3_aa: CASSLGRLAGEQFF; cdr3_nt: TGTGCCAGCAGCTTAGGGCGACTAGCCGGTGAGCAGTTCTTC
j_call: TRBJ1-5; clone_size: .; d_call: .; v_call: TRBV27; cdr3_aa: CASSFSQGGQPQHF; cdr3_nt: TGTGCCAGCAGTTTTTCCCAGGGAGGTCAGCCCCAGCATTTT
j_call: TRBJ1-2; clone_size: .; d_call: TRBD1; v_call: TRBV6-6; cdr3_aa: CASTDRDRANYGYTF; cdr3_nt: TGTGCCAGCACCGATCGCGACAGGGCTAACTATGGCTACACCTTC
j_call: TRBJ2-7; clone_size: once; d_call: .; v_call: TRBV19; cdr3_aa: CASSPPGQAYEQYF; cdr3_nt: TGTGCCAGTAGTCCTCCGGGACAAGCCTACGAGCAGTACTTC
j_call: TRBJ1-5; clone_size: .; d_call: .; v_call: TRBV4-3; cdr3_aa: CASSQEHAGNQPQHF; cdr3_nt: TGCGCCAGCAGCCAAGAACACGCCGGCAATCAGCCCCAGCATTTT
j_call: TRBJ2-1; clone_size: .; d_call: TRBD1; v_call: TRBV7-2; cdr3_aa: CASSLARGHNEQFF; cdr3_nt: TGTGCCAGCAGCTTAGCCAGGGGGCACAATGAGCAGTTCTTC
j_call: TRBJ2-7; clone_size: .; d_call: TRBD2; v_call: TRBV19; cdr3_aa: CASSMVSGRGEQYF; cdr3_nt: TGTGCCAGTAGTATGGTAAGCGGGAGAGGTGAGCAGTACTTC
j_call: TRBJ2-5; clone_size: .; d_call: .; v_call: TRBV11-2; cdr3_aa: CASSPRDSGLGTQYF; cdr3_nt: TGTGCCAGCAGCCCCCGGGACTCGGGGTTAGGGACCCAGTACTTC
j_call: TRBJ2-4; clone_size: .; d_call: TRBD1; v_call: TRBV7-8; cdr3_aa: CASSPTGALAKNIQYF; cdr3_nt: TGTGCCAGCAGCCCTACAGGGGCGCTAGCCAAAAACATTCAGTACTTC
j_call: TRBJ2-7; clone_size: .; d_call: TRBD1; v_call: TRBV27; cdr3_aa: CATSRTGAYEQYF; cdr3_nt: TGTGCCACATCAAGGACAGGGGCCTACGAGCAGTACTTC
j_call: TRBJ1-2; clone_size: once; d_call: .; v_call: TRBV6-6; cdr3_aa: CASIGGPGENYGYTF; cdr3_nt: TGTGCCAGCATCGGGGGGCCAGGGGAGAACTATGGCTACACCTTC
j_call: TRBJ2-3; clone_size: .; d_call: .; v_call: TRBV25-1; cdr3_aa: CASTFGRTQYF; cdr3_nt: TGTGCCAGCACCTTCGGGAGAACGCAGTATTTT